These 29 T cell receptor beta chains came from one sample sequenced in a study of blood T cell repertoires in COVID-19. Using immunoSEQ multiplex PCR, the repertoire was profiled, and TCRdb retains in-frame clones only, with some absent. Here the sample spans approximately 200,000 clones, about 82% being singletons. Sequenced material: PBMCs or T cells enriched from blood (not recorded which). All receptors come from a woman in her twenties or thirties who had recovered from COVID-19.

The chain has TRBV7-9 and TRBJ2-3; 8 bases agree with TRBD1. CDR1 SEHNR and CDR2 FQNEAQ come from the germline V gene (reference sequence). J was trimmed by 5 bases and V by 2 bases; bases with no gene match: 12. There are 17 residues in the CDR3. Here the CDR3 DNA reads TGTGCCAGCAGCTTAATCGGACAGGGAATTGCGAAAGATACGCAGTATTTT. As protein: CASSLIGQGIAKDTQYF.

This chain uses TRBV7-9 with TRBJ2-3; 13 bases are shared with TRBD2. Germline lookup yields CDR1 SEHNR and CDR2 FQNEAQ (reference sequence). The CDR3 sequence is 18 residues long. Losses at the gene ends were 5 bases for V and 6 bases for J; bases not matched to a gene: 14. The CDR3 nucleotides are TGTGCCAGCAGCGATACTAGCGGGAGGGCCAAGGGGTACGATACGCAGTATTTT. It specifies CASSDTSGRAKGYDTQYF.

The CDR3 DNA follows: TGTGCCAGCAGCCGAGACCCCGGAGGGGAGACCCAGTACTTC. Its protein product is CASSRDPGGETQYF. The chain is built from TRBV2 and TRBJ2-5; a possible D gene is TRBD2 (6 bases). CDR3 size: 14 residues. Trimming removed 6 bases from V and 5 bases from J, with 16 bases in between. The germline V gene encodes CDR1 SNHLY and CDR2 FYNNEI.

The V and J genes are TRBV21-1 and TRBJ2-5; whether TRBD2, the table's D call, matches the DNA was not checked. TRBV21-1 corresponds to a pseudogene. This CDR3 contains 16 residues. The CDR3 reads CASSGRTSGSFETQYF. In DNA form, the CDR3 reads TGTGCCAGCAGCGGACGGACTAGCGGGAGCTTCGAGACCCAGTACTTC.

The gene calls are TRBV3-1 (or the pseudogene TRBV3-2) and TRBJ1-2, with 9 positions matching TRBD1. The V gene end was trimmed by 1 base and the J gene end by 4 bases; junction bases not matched to a gene: 10. CDR1 and CDR2 (germline): LGHDT, YNNKEL (reference sequence). This CDR3 has 17 amino acids. For the CDR3, the DNA is TGTGCCAGCAGCCAAGCGGATCCCGGGACAGGGACCTATGGCTACACCTTC. Protein product: CASSQADPGTGTYGYTF.

The genes are TRBV5-5 and TRBJ1-3; no definite D call. Trimming shortened V by 0 bases and J by 0 bases, and 7 bases separated the two germline ends. CDR3 size: 15 residues. Germline V lookup: CDR1 SGHKS, CDR2 YYEKEE (reference sequence). The CDR3: CASSLVSSSGNTIYF. The CDR3 DNA is TGTGCCAGCAGCTTGGTATCCAGCTCTGGAAACACCATATATTTT. The variable domain in full, with the rest retrieved from reference TRBV5-5 and TRBJ1-3, is DAGVTQSPTHLIKTRGQQVTLRCSPISGHKSVSWYQQVLGQGPQFIFQYYEKEERGRGNFPDRFSARQFPNYSSELNVNALLLGDSALYLCASSLVSSSGNTIYFGEGSWLTVV.

This chain joins TRBV24-1 and TRBJ2-7, with TRBD2 as a possible D gene (6 bases). Germline CDR1 and CDR2: KGHDR and SFDVKD. Deletions cut 6 bases from V and 0 bases from J, with 14 bases between. CDR3 size: 15 residues. In DNA, the CDR3 is TGTGCCACCAGTCCCACCGGGAGTCCCTCCTACGAGCAGTACTTC. As protein: CATSPTGSPSYEQYF.

This clone was seen a single time. The chain joins TRBV11-3 to TRBJ2-3; 7 nucleotides align to TRBD1. Germline V gene sequence: CDR1 SGHNT, CDR2 YENEEA. V lost 4 bases to trimming and J lost 6 bases; unmatched junction nucleotides: 10. This CDR3 contains 15 residues. Here the CDR3 DNA reads TGTGCCAGCAGCTCGCGGACAGGATCCCAGGATACGCAGTATTTT. This sequence encodes CASSSRTGSQDTQYF.

This chain links TRBV10-3 with TRBJ2-2; weak D call: TRBD2 (6 bases). V lost 10 bases and J 1 base, leaving 13 bases between the germline ends. The V gene's germline CDR1 is ENHRY and CDR2 SYGVKD. The CDR3 has 14 amino acids. This chain's CDR3 is CANSLALNTGELFF. The DNA for the CDR3 is TGTGCCAACTCCCTAGCGTTGAACACCGGGGAGCTGTTTTTT.

This chain joins TRBV20-1 and TRBJ2-1; 7 bases match TRBD2. Germline V gene data show CDR1 as DFQATT and CDR2 as SNEGSKA (reference sequence). The CDR3 loop spans 14 amino acids. J was trimmed by 8 bases and V by 5 bases; bases with no gene match: 12. The CDR3: CSACGREYLYEQFF. CDR3 sequence (DNA): TGCAGTGCTTGTGGGCGGGAGTATTTATATGAGCAGTTCTTC.

This chain uses TRBV2 with TRBJ2-7, with 13 nucleotides matching TRBD2. CDR1 and CDR2 (germline): SNHLY, FYNNEI. The CDR3 covers 18 residues. After removal of 4 bases from V and 0 bases from J, the junction contained 9 bases not matched to a gene. CDR3 amino acids: CASSGVPGLAGSSYEQYF. The CDR3 bases are TGTGCCAGCAGTGGGGTTCCGGGACTAGCGGGAAGCTCCTACGAGCAGTACTTC.

The V call is TRBV6-5, the J call TRBJ1-2, with unresolved D. The germline CDR1 and CDR2 sequences are MNHEY and SVGAGI. The CDR3 runs to 12 residues. V was cut by 5 bases and J by 4 bases, with 8 bases left in between. This CDR3 is CASSPGIYGYTF. The DNA of the CDR3 is TGTGCCAGCAGTCCGGGAATCTATGGCTACACCTTC.

The chain carries TRBV5-1 and TRBJ1-4, with 7 bases identical to TRBD1. V trimming: 5 bases; J trimming: 2 bases; junction bases outside the gene matches: 9. The CDR3 loop spans 16 amino acids. The germline V gene has CDR1 SGHRS and CDR2 YFSETQ. CDR3 DNA: TGCGCCAGCAGTTCCCGACAGGGTGGCACTAATGAAAAACTGTTTTTT. Residues: CASSSRQGGTNEKLFF.

The chain carries TRBV7-3 and TRBJ2-6, with no clear D. The CDR3 sequence is 15 residues long. The germline V gene has CDR1 SGHTA and CDR2 FQGTGA. Trimming removed 3 bases from V and 0 bases from J, with 6 bases in between. The DNA of the CDR3 is TGTGCCAGCAGCTTCAGTCTCTCTGGGGCCAACGTCCTGACTTTC. Amino acid sequence: CASSFSLSGANVLTF.

The chain carries TRBV10-3 and TRBJ1-1; 8 nucleotides agree with TRBD1. V shed 9 bases and J 4 bases; nucleotides not matched to a gene: 4. Germline assignment: CDR1 ENHRY and CDR2 SYGVKD. The CDR3 runs 12 residues. CDR3 DNA sequence: TGTGCCATAGGGGGACAGGCCACTGAAGCTTTCTTT. It encodes CAIGGQATEAFF.

This chain connects TRBV10-2 to TRBJ1-1, with D uncertain. The germline gives CDR1 WSHSY, CDR2 SAAADI. Trimming removed 4 bases from V and 5 bases from J, with 11 bases in between. The CDR3 is 13 residues long. The CDR3 spells CASSARGFTEAFF. For the CDR3, the DNA is TGCGCCAGCAGTGCGAGAGGGTTTACTGAAGCTTTCTTT.

The chain joins TRBV6-6 to TRBJ2-2, with D perhaps matching TRBD2 (6 bases). Germline assignment: CDR1 MNHNY and CDR2 SVGAGI (reference sequence). The CDR3 loop spans 12 amino acids. CDR3 DNA sequence: TGTACCACGGGGGTAAACACCGGGGAGCTGTTTTTT. Translated, it gives CTTGVNTGELFF.

There are a few counts of this clone. This chain uses TRBV20-1 with TRBJ1-5, with a possible D match to TRBD1 (5 bases). This CDR3 is 14 amino acids long. Germline CDR1 reads DFQATT; CDR2 reads SNEGSKA (reference sequence). V lost 3 bases, J lost 5 bases, and 14 bases lay in between. The CDR3 DNA reads TGCAGTGCTAGTCGGGACGCGGGGGATCAGCCCCAGCATTTT. This translates into CSASRDAGDQPQHF.

The chain recombines TRBV28 with TRBJ2-3, with 10 bases fitting TRBD2. This CDR3 is built from 16 residues. The V and J ends lost 2 bases and 1 base, in that order; junction bases with no gene match: 3. Germline values: CDR1 MDHEN, CDR2 SYDVKM. The CDR3: CASSLLAGEGTDTQYF. The CDR3 region has the DNA TGTGCCAGCAGTTTACTAGCGGGAGAGGGCACAGATACGCAGTATTTT.

This clone has a handful of counts. The chain joins TRBV19 to TRBJ2-1; 9 bases agree with TRBD2. The germline CDR1 and CDR2 sequences are LNHDA and SQIVND (reference sequence). The CDR3 loop spans 16 amino acids. V dropped 3 bases and J dropped 7; count of bases not matched to a gene: 10. CDR3 nucleotides: TGTGCCAGTAGTATCGTACGAGCGGGAGGAAGGAATGAGCAGTTCTTC. This encodes CASSIVRAGGRNEQFF.

The chain employs TRBV6-5 and TRBJ1-1, with 7 bases lining up with TRBD1. This CDR3 has 15 residues. V was pared by 5 bases and J by 5 bases, with 11 bases of the junction left unmatched. Germline loops: CDR1 MNHEY, CDR2 SVGAGI. CDR3 in DNA: TGTGCCAGCAGTCGACAGGGTTCTTTCCAGACTGAAGCTTTCTTT. Translated, it gives CASSRQGSFQTEAFF.

The V call is TRBV7-2, the J call TRBJ2-7; D is unresolved. V lost 1 base to trimming and J lost 3 bases, with 10 bases between them. There are 14 residues in the CDR3. Germline V lookup: CDR1 SGHTA, CDR2 FQGNSA. CDR3 coding DNA: TGTGCCAGCAGCTTAGGACGGGTGAGCTACGAGCAGTACTTC. Encoded protein: CASSLGRVSYEQYF.

The chain joins TRBV28 to TRBJ2-7; 7 bases match TRBD2. V dropped 7 bases and J dropped 1; count of bases not matched to a gene: 7. The CDR3 spans 14 residues. CDR1 and CDR2 from the germline V gene are MDHEN and SYDVKM. In DNA, the CDR3 is TGTGCCAGCACTAGCCTAGCGGAGTCCTACGAGCAGTACTTC. This translates into CASTSLAESYEQYF.

In its sample, this clone was seen a few times. The chain employs TRBV28 and TRBJ1-4; 8 positions agree with TRBD1. Germline V gene sequence: CDR1 MDHEN, CDR2 SYDVKM. V lost 1 base and J lost 8; bases outside the gene matches: 9. CDR3 length: 16 residues. CDR3 loop: CASSLSDRGVWEKLFF. In nucleotides, the CDR3 is TGTGCCAGCAGTTTATCCGACAGGGGAGTATGGGAAAAACTGTTTTTT. The full variable domain, rest sourced from reference TRBV28 and TRBJ1-4, is DVKVTQSSRYLVKRTGEKVFLECVQDMDHENMFWYRQDPGLGLRLIYFSYDVKMKEKGDIPEGYSVSREKKERFSLILESASTNQTSMYLCASSLSDRGVWEKLFFGSGTQLSVL.

The genes are TRBV19 and TRBJ1-1, with 7 bases identical to TRBD1. The V gene's germline CDR1 is LNHDA and CDR2 SQIVND (reference sequence). The CDR3 has 15 amino acids. V lost 5 bases to trimming and J lost 4 bases; unmatched junction nucleotides: 10. CDR3 coding DNA: TGTGCCAGTAGTCCTCAAGGGGGCGCGGGCACTGAAGCTTTCTTT. Translated: CASSPQGGAGTEAFF.

The chain couples TRBV19 to TRBJ2-1; the match to TRBD2 covers 12 bases. The CDR3 runs 14 residues. J lost 6 bases, V lost 6 bases, and 3 bases had no gene match. The germline V gene has CDR1 LNHDA and CDR2 SQIVND (reference sequence). CDR3 coding DNA: TGTGCCAGTAGGACTAGCGGGAGCAGCAATGAGCAGTTCTTC. Its translation: CASRTSGSSNEQFF. Looking up the rest from reference TRBV19 and TRBJ2-1 gives the full variable domain: DGGITQSPKYLFRKEGQNVTLSCEQNLNHDAMYWYRQDPGQGLRLIYYSQIVNDFQKGDIAEGYSVSREKKESFPLTVTSAQKNPTAFYLCASRTSGSSNEQFFGPGTRLTVL.

The rearrangement joins TRBV18 to TRBJ1-5; TRBD1 agrees at 9 bases. This CDR3 spans 17 amino acids. The ends lost 3 bases at V and 2 bases at J; junction bases unmatched: 8. Germline-derived CDR1 and CDR2 are KGHSH and LQKENI. The CDR3 loop is CASSPDNRGQGNQPQHF. CDR3 DNA sequence: TGTGCCAGCTCACCGGACAACAGGGGGCAGGGCAATCAGCCCCAGCATTTT.

This sequence joins TRBV24-1 and TRBJ2-1; maybe TRBD1 (5 bases). Trimming cost V 2 bases and J 3 bases, with 13 bases left between them. Germline V lookup: CDR1 KGHDR, CDR2 SFDVKD. The CDR3 is 16 amino acids. The CDR3 DNA sequence: TGTGCCACCAGTGATTCACAGGTGTTAAGCTACAATGAGCAGTTCTTC. As protein: CATSDSQVLSYNEQFF.

The chain is built from TRBV6-5 and TRBJ1-2; unclear D gene. There are 14 residues in the CDR3. The V gene's germline CDR1 is MNHEY and CDR2 SVGAGI. V was cut by 2 bases and J by 1 base, with 8 bases left in between. DNA of the CDR3: TGTGCCAGCAGTTACGAGCGGAGTAACTATGGCTACACCTTC. Translation: CASSYERSNYGYTF.